This T cell receptor beta chain was found in a study of T cell responses to AZD1222 COVID-19 vaccine. Looking at the study overall: The study pooled second doses at about 4 or about 12 weeks.

Per the germline V gene, CDR1 is LGHNA and CDR2 is YSLEER. This CDR3 has 13 amino acids. Trimming stripped 3 bases from V and 7 bases from J, with 9 bases between. Comment on this clone: Its specificity is not known.

General study results and limits: Rises in breadth and depth of Spike-specific TCRs came after two AZD1222 doses. Dominant CD4 TCR responses targeted spike regions 160-218 and 743-854. Among AZD1222 vaccinees, only five to seven were seropositive at baseline.

Sequencing was performed with immunoSEQ multiplex PCR; in TCRdb, only in-frame clones are kept and a portion is missing. This table has tens of thousands of clones, around 88% appearing once. The sample consisted of peripheral blood, taken on day 0 of AZD1222 vaccination. This sequence originates from an adult in good health. The V gene is TRBV4-3, the J gene TRBJ1-4; D gene ambiguous. The chain's CDR3 is CASSQRRGEKLFF. The CDR3 nucleotides read TGCGCCAGCAGCCAGAGACGCGGTGAAAAACTGTTTTTT.